This T cell receptor beta chain is from a study of blood T cell repertoires in COVID-19. CDR3 length equals 15 residues. Trimming stripped 2 bases from V and 10 bases from J, with 21 bases between. Germline CDR1 is SGHRS and CDR2 is YFSETQ. Clones were sequenced by immunoSEQ multiplex PCR, and TCRdb holds only the in-frame ones, with some missing. The data show about 100,000 clones, about three quarters seen once. Material: peripheral blood. V gene TRBV5-1 combines with J gene TRBJ1-1; the D gene is possibly TRBD1 (5 bases). The clonotype was recovered from a man aged 65 to 85 with acute or convalescent COVID-19. The CDR3 is CASSLDTDRGARAFF. CDR3 in DNA: TGCGCCAGCAGCTTAGATACAGACAGAGGAGCGCGAGCTTTCTTT.